The T cell receptor beta chain under discussion was sequenced for a study of cytomegalovirus exposure and HLA in healthy donors. Study results and limitations: A later analysis reported that several of the most significant clusters appeared to be linked to common viral pathogens, among them Epstein-Barr virus.

The PCR made use of 60 Vbeta and 13 Jbeta primers. Original analysis: In a later analysis, approximately 80 million unique TCR beta chains included roughly 11 million shared by two or more donors. Repertoires were generated with immunoSEQ multiplex PCR, while TCRdb's copy carries only in-frame clones and drops some. That table gives V, J and clone size, and the DNA gave D and trimming. The sample consists of some 130,000 clones, roughly four fifths of them appearing once. Germline V CDR1 and CDR2: SEHNR, FQNEAQ (reference sequence). Trimming pared 1 base from V and 3 bases from J, leaving 19 bases between. CDR3 length: 18 residues. Notes on this clone: Its target is not known.

The sample consisted of PBMCs. The rearrangement links TRBV7-9 to TRBJ1-5; weak D call: TRBD1 (6 bases). The sequence was collected from a woman in her forties or fifties in good health and CMV-seronegative. The DNA of the CDR3 is TGTGCCAGCAGCTTAGTCTGGGAGCGAACAGGGACCAATCAGCCCCAGCATTTT. It is translated as CASSLVWERTGTNQPQHF.